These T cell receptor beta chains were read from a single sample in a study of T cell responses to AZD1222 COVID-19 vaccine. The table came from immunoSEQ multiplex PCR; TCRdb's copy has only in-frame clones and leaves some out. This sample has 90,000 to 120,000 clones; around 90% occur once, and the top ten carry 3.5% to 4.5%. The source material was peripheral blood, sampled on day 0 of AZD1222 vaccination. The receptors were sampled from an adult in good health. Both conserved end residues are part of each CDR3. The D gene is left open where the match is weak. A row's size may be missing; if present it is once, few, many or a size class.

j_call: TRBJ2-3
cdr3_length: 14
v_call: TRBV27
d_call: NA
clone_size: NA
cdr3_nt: TGTGCCAGCAGCCTTGACAGGCCCACAGATACGCAGTATTTT
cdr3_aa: CASSLDRPTDTQYF

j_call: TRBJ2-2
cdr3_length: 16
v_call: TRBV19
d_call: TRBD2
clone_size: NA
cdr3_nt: TGTGCCAGTAGTACACTAGCGGGAGGGCAACGGGGGGAGCTGTTTTTT
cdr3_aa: CASSTLAGGQRGELFF

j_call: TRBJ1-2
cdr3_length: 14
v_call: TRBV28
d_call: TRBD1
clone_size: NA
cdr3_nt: TGTGCCAGCAGTACCCCACAGGGGGCATATGGCTACACCTTC
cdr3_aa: CASSTPQGAYGYTF

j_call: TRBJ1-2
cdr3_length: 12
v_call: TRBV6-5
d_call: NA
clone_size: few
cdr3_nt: TGTGCCAGCACCCCAACAGATTATGGCTACACCTTC
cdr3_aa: CASTPTDYGYTF

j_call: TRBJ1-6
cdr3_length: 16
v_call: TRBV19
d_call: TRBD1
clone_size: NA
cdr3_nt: TGTGCCAGTAGTATAGTGTCCGGGACAGGGAATTCACCCCTCCACTTT
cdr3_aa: CASSIVSGTGNSPLHF

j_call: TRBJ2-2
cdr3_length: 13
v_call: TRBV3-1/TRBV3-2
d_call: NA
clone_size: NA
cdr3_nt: TGTGCCAGCAGCCAAGTATCGGGCACGGAGCTGTTTTTT
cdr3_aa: CASSQVSGTELFF

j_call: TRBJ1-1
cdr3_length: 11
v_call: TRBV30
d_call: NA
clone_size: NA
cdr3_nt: TGTGCCTGGGGGGACACCAGTGAAGCTTTCTTT
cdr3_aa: CAWGDTSEAFF

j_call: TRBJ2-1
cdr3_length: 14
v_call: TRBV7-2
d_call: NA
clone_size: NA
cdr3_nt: TGTGCCAGCAGCCCGGGACCGATATACAATGAGCAGTTCTTC
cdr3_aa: CASSPGPIYNEQFF

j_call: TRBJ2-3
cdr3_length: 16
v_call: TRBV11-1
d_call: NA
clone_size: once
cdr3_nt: TGTGCCAGCAGCTTAATAGCGGCAACTAGCACAGATACGCAGTATTTT
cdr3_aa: CASSLIAATSTDTQYF

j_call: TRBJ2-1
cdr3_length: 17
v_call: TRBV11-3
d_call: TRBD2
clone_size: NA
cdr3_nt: TGTGCCAGCAGCCCCACGGGGGGGAGCGGGACCTACAATGAGCAGTTCTTC
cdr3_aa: CASSPTGGSGTYNEQFF

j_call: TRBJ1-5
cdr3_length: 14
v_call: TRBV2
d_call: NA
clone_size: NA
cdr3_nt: TGTGCCAGCAGTCCAGATGCGAGCAATCAGCCCCAGCATTTT
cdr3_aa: CASSPDASNQPQHF

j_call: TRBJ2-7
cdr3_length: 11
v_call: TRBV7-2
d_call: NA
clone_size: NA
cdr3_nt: TGTGCCAGCAGGGGGGCTCGGGAGCAGTACTTC
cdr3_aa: CASRGAREQYF

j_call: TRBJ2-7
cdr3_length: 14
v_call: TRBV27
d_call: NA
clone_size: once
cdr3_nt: TGTGCCAGCAGTTTAGAAGGTCAGTCCTACGAGCAGTACTTC
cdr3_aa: CASSLEGQSYEQYF

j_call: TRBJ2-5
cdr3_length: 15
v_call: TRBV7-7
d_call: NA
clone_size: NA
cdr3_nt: TGTGCCAGCAGCTTGGGGGATTTCCTTAAAGAGACCCAGTACTTC
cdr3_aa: CASSLGDFLKETQYF

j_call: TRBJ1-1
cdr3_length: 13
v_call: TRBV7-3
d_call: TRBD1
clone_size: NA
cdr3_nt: TGTGCCAGCAGTTGGGACAGGGCCTCTGGAGCTTTCTTT
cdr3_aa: CASSWDRASGAFF

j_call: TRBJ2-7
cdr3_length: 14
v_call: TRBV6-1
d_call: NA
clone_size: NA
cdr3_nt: TGTGCCAGCAGTGAACGCCGGGACTCAGCCGAGCAGTACTTC
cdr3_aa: CASSERRDSAEQYF

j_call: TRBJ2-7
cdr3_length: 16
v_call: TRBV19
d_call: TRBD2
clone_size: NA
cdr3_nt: TGTGCCAGTAGTACGGGACTAGCGGGAGGAATCTACGAGCAGTACTTC
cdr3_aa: CASSTGLAGGIYEQYF

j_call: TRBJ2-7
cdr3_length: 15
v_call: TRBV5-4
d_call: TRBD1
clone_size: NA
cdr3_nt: TGTGCCAGCAGCCCGGGACAGGGGGTTGGCTACGAGCAGTACTTC
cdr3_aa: CASSPGQGVGYEQYF

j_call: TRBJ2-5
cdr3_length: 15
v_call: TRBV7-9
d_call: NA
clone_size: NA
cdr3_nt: TGTGCCAGCAGCTTGAGGGAAGCCCCCCAAGAGACCCAGTACTTC
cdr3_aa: CASSLREAPQETQYF

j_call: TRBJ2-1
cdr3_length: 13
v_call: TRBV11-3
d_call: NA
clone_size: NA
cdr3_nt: TGTGCCAGCAGCTTAGTCTCCTACAATGAGCAGTTCTTC
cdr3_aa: CASSLVSYNEQFF

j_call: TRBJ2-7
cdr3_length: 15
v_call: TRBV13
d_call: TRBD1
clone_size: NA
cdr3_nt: TGTGCCAGCAGCCATACAGGGGGCCCTACCTACGAGCAGTACTTC
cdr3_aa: CASSHTGGPTYEQYF

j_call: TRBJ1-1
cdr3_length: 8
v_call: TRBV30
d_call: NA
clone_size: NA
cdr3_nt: TGTGCCTGGAGTGAAGCTTTCTTT
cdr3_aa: CAWSEAFF

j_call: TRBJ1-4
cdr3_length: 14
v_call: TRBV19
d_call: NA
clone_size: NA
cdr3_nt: TGTGCCAGTAGTATCGATGCAACTAATGAAAAACTGTTTTTT
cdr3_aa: CASSIDATNEKLFF

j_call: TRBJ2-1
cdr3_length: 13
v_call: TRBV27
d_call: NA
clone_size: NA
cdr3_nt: TGTGCCAGCAGTTTAAGGCCGTACAATGAGCAGTTCTTC
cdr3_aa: CASSLRPYNEQFF

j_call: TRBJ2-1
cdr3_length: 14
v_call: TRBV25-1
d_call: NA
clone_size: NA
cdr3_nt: TGTGCCAGCATGGGGGGGCAAACCTACAATGAGCAGTTCTTC
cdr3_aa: CASMGGQTYNEQFF

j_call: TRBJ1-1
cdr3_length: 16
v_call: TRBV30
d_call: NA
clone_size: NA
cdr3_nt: TGTGCCTGGAGGTCAAAGACCCGGGGCCTGAACACTGAAGCTTTCTTT
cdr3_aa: CAWRSKTRGLNTEAFF

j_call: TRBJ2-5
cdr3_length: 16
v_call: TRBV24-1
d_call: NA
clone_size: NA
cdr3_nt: TGTGCCACCAGTTTAGCTGGGACTGCCTCCCAAGAGACCCAGTACTTC
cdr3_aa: CATSLAGTASQETQYF

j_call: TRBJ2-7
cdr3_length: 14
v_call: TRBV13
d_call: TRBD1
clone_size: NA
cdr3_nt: TGTGCCAGCAGCCCCAGGGGGCTTATGTACGAGCAGTACTTC
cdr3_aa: CASSPRGLMYEQYF

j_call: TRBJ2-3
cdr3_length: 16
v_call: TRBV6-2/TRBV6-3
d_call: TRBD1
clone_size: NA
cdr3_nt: TGTGCCAGCAGTCAGGGACAGATACCTCGCACAGATACGCAGTATTTT
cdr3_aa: CASSQGQIPRTDTQYF

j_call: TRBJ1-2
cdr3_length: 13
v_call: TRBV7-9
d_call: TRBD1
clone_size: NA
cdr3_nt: TGTGCCAGCAGCCCGGGACAGAACTATGGCTACACCTTC
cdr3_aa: CASSPGQNYGYTF

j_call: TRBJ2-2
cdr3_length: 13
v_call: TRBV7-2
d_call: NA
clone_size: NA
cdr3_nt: TGTGCCAGCAGACCTGGTACTCCCGGGGAGCTGTTTTTT
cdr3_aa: CASRPGTPGELFF

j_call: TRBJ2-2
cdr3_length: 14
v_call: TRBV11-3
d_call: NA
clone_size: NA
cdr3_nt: TGTGCCAGCAGCTTGTACAGGAACACCGGGGAGCTGTTTTTT
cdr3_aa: CASSLYRNTGELFF

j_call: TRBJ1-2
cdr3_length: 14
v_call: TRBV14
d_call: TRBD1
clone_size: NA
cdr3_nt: TGTGCCAGCAGCCAAGATATAGGACAGGATGGCTACACCTTC
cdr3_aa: CASSQDIGQDGYTF

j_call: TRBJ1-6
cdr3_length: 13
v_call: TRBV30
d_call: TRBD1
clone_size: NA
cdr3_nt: TGTGCCTGGGAAGGACAGGGAGGATCACCCCTCCACTTT
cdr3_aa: CAWEGQGGSPLHF

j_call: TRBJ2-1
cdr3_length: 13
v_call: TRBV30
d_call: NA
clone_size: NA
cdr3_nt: TGTGCCTGGAATTTTCGGACCTACAATGAGCAGTTCTTC
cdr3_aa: CAWNFRTYNEQFF

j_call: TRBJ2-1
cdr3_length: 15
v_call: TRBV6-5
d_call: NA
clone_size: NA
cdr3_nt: TGTGCCAGCAGGCGTCCGGGACCTAGTAGTAGTGAGCAGTTCTTC
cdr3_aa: CASRRPGPSSSEQFF

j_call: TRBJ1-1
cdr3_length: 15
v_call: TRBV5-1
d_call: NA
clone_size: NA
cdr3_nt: TGCGCCAGCAGCTTGGCCGGCAGCCTGAACACTGAAGCTTTCTTT
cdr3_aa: CASSLAGSLNTEAFF

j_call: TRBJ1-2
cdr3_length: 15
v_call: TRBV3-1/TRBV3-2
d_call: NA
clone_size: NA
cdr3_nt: TGTGCCAGCAGCCAAGAGGGGACCCATAACTATGGCTACACCTTC
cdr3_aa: CASSQEGTHNYGYTF

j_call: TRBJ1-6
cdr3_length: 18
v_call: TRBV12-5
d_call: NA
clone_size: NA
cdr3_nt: TGTGCTAGTGGTTTGGACCGTGGGCTTCCAGGATGGAATTCACCCCTCCACTTT
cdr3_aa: CASGLDRGLPGWNSPLHF